This is a list of T cell receptor beta chains from one sample in a study of somatic mutations in cytotoxic T cells in rheumatoid arthritis. TCRdb's table, derived via immunoSEQ multiplex PCR, lists solely in-frame clones and lacks some. This table has around 4,200 clones, about 79% appearing once. The sample consisted of CD8+ T cells sorted from blood. These receptors came from an adult with rheumatoid arthritis. Each CDR3 is given with its conserved first and last residue. Each record gives: J gene, V gene, D gene, clone size, CDR3 DNA, CDR3 protein. A D gene is named only where the DNA matches it firmly. A clone size is listed for some rows: how often the clone was seen (once, few, many), or a class if it is expanded.

J gene: TRBJ1-3
V gene: TRBV7-2
D gene: -
clone size: -
CDR3 DNA: TGTGCCAGCAGCTTAGACAGTTTCCTCTCTGGAAACACCATATATTTT
CDR3 protein: CASSLDSFLSGNTIYF

J gene: TRBJ1-1
V gene: TRBV5-6
D gene: -
clone size: few
CDR3 DNA: TGTGCCAGCAGCTTTCAACTAAGCGGGGCTTTCTTT
CDR3 protein: CASSFQLSGAFF

J gene: TRBJ2-3
V gene: TRBV18
D gene: TRBD1
clone size: -
CDR3 DNA: TGTGCCAGCTCACCGTTTCAGGGACAGACCACAGATACGCAGTATTTT
CDR3 protein: CASSPFQGQTTDTQYF

J gene: TRBJ2-1
V gene: TRBV9
D gene: -
clone size: -
CDR3 DNA: TGTGCCAGCAGCGTAGGGACGGTATCCTACAATGAGCAGTTCTTC
CDR3 protein: CASSVGTVSYNEQFF

J gene: TRBJ2-3
V gene: TRBV10-3
D gene: TRBD1
clone size: -
CDR3 DNA: TGTGCCACCCTGGACAGGACTGGCTTGGATACGCAGTATTTT
CDR3 protein: CATLDRTGLDTQYF

J gene: TRBJ1-1
V gene: TRBV18
D gene: -
clone size: -
CDR3 DNA: TGTGCCAGCGACCACGGCCAGGGGAACACTGAAGCTTTCTTT
CDR3 protein: CASDHGQGNTEAFF

J gene: TRBJ1-2
V gene: TRBV14
D gene: -
clone size: -
CDR3 DNA: TGTGCCAGCAGCCAAGATGGCGAGTACCCTATGTGGGGCTACACCTTC
CDR3 protein: CASSQDGEYPMWGYTF

J gene: TRBJ1-5
V gene: TRBV7-6
D gene: -
clone size: -
CDR3 DNA: TGTGCCAGCAGCTTAGGTCAGGGGAATCAGCCCCAGCATTTT
CDR3 protein: CASSLGQGNQPQHF

J gene: TRBJ2-2
V gene: TRBV7-9
D gene: TRBD1
clone size: few
CDR3 DNA: TGTGCCAGCAACCCGACAGGGCGGACCGGGGAGCTGTTTTTT
CDR3 protein: CASNPTGRTGELFF

J gene: TRBJ2-7
V gene: TRBV2
D gene: -
clone size: large
CDR3 DNA: TGTGCCAGCAGCCCACAGGGATCCACCTACGAGCAGTACTTC
CDR3 protein: CASSPQGSTYEQYF

J gene: TRBJ1-2
V gene: TRBV7-9
D gene: -
clone size: -
CDR3 DNA: TGTGCCAGCAGCTTAGCATCCCAGATCAACTATGGCTACACCTTC
CDR3 protein: CASSLASQINYGYTF

J gene: TRBJ2-3
V gene: TRBV5-1
D gene: -
clone size: -
CDR3 DNA: TGCGCCAGCAGCTCGGACGCCTCAGATACGCAGTATTTT
CDR3 protein: CASSSDASDTQYF

J gene: TRBJ1-1
V gene: TRBV5-1
D gene: -
clone size: -
CDR3 DNA: TGCGCCAGCAGCTCGGCTTCCTGGGGCACTGAAGCTTTCTTT
CDR3 protein: CASSSASWGTEAFF

J gene: TRBJ1-2
V gene: TRBV4-1
D gene: -
clone size: once
CDR3 DNA: TGCGCCAGCAGCCAACCCCGACCGGTCGGTGATGGCTACACCTTC
CDR3 protein: CASSQPRPVGDGYTF

J gene: TRBJ2-1
V gene: TRBV13
D gene: -
clone size: -
CDR3 DNA: TGTGCCAGCAGCTCCCCTAACTACAATGAGCAGTTCTTC
CDR3 protein: CASSSPNYNEQFF

J gene: TRBJ1-5
V gene: TRBV27
D gene: -
clone size: -
CDR3 DNA: TGTGCCAGCAGTCTCACGGGGGCCAATCAGCCCCAGCATTTT
CDR3 protein: CASSLTGANQPQHF

J gene: TRBJ1-1
V gene: TRBV28
D gene: -
clone size: -
CDR3 DNA: TGTGCCAGCAGTTCGGGGGCGGGAACTGAAGCTTTCTTT
CDR3 protein: CASSSGAGTEAFF

J gene: TRBJ2-1
V gene: TRBV5-6
D gene: TRBD1
clone size: -
CDR3 DNA: TGTGCCAGCAGCGGTACAGGGGCCCACAATGAGCAGTTCTTC
CDR3 protein: CASSGTGAHNEQFF

J gene: TRBJ1-1
V gene: TRBV6-4
D gene: -
clone size: few
CDR3 DNA: TGTGCCAGCAGTGATATCCCCGGGAACACTGAAGCTTTCTTT
CDR3 protein: CASSDIPGNTEAFF

J gene: TRBJ1-1
V gene: TRBV7-6
D gene: -
clone size: once
CDR3 DNA: TGTGCCAGCAGCCCTGAGTGGGGGGCTGAAGCTTTCTTT
CDR3 protein: CASSPEWGAEAFF

J gene: TRBJ2-1
V gene: TRBV27
D gene: -
clone size: -
CDR3 DNA: TGTGCCAGCAGTTTAGGCGGGGCGCCGCCCTACAATGAGCAGTTCTTC
CDR3 protein: CASSLGGAPPYNEQFF

J gene: TRBJ1-3
V gene: TRBV27
D gene: -
clone size: -
CDR3 DNA: TGTGCCAGCAGGCAGGGAACTGGAAACACCATATATTTT
CDR3 protein: CASRQGTGNTIYF

J gene: TRBJ2-1
V gene: TRBV6-5
D gene: -
clone size: -
CDR3 DNA: TGTGCCAGCAGTTTCGGGGGCCGGCTACCCGATGAGCAGTTCTTC
CDR3 protein: CASSFGGRLPDEQFF

J gene: TRBJ2-5
V gene: TRBV4-1
D gene: -
clone size: -
CDR3 DNA: TGCGCCAGCAGCGTAACCATACTGCCAACAGGGTCCCAAGAGACCCAGTACTTC
CDR3 protein: CASSVTILPTGSQETQYF

J gene: TRBJ1-2
V gene: TRBV6-4
D gene: TRBD1
clone size: -
CDR3 DNA: TGTGCCAGCAGTCCGGGACAGGGGATCTCCGGCTACACCTTC
CDR3 protein: CASSPGQGISGYTF

J gene: TRBJ1-6
V gene: TRBV5-4
D gene: -
clone size: -
CDR3 DNA: TGTGCCAGCAGCTTGTCATCTTATAATTCACCCCTCCACTTT
CDR3 protein: CASSLSSYNSPLHF

J gene: TRBJ1-5
V gene: TRBV2
D gene: -
clone size: -
CDR3 DNA: TGTGCCAGCAGTGAAGAAGAGGGGAGCAATCAGCCCCAGCATTTT
CDR3 protein: CASSEEEGSNQPQHF

J gene: TRBJ1-1
V gene: TRBV5-6
D gene: -
clone size: few
CDR3 DNA: TGTGCCAGCAGCTTGAAGGAGGGATCCCTTACCGAGGGAGCTTTCTTT
CDR3 protein: CASSLKEGSLTEGAFF

J gene: TRBJ1-1
V gene: TRBV6-1
D gene: -
clone size: -
CDR3 DNA: TGTGCCAGCAGCCGAAAACAGGCGTCGGGGACTGAAGCTTTCTTT
CDR3 protein: CASSRKQASGTEAFF

J gene: TRBJ2-7
V gene: TRBV13
D gene: TRBD2
clone size: -
CDR3 DNA: TGTGCCAGCAGCCAGCGGGACGGCTCCTACGAGCAGTACTTC
CDR3 protein: CASSQRDGSYEQYF

J gene: TRBJ2-1
V gene: TRBV6-4
D gene: -
clone size: -
CDR3 DNA: TGTGCCAGCAGTGACTCGCCCGGGGGCCAGGCGGATGAGCAGTTCTTC
CDR3 protein: CASSDSPGGQADEQFF

J gene: TRBJ2-3
V gene: TRBV7-9
D gene: TRBD1
clone size: -
CDR3 DNA: TGTGCCAGCACCATCCGGAAAGTACAGGGGCCCCCAGATACGCAGTATTTT
CDR3 protein: CASTIRKVQGPPDTQYF

J gene: TRBJ1-1
V gene: TRBV7-9
D gene: TRBD1
clone size: -
CDR3 DNA: TGTGCCAGCAGCGGTCGACAGGGACTGAACACTGAAGCTTTCTTT
CDR3 protein: CASSGRQGLNTEAFF

J gene: TRBJ1-2
V gene: TRBV10-3
D gene: TRBD1
clone size: -
CDR3 DNA: TGTGCCATCGGAGCCGGGACAGCAAGCGGCACCTTC
CDR3 protein: CAIGAGTASGTF

J gene: TRBJ2-7
V gene: TRBV19
D gene: -
clone size: -
CDR3 DNA: TGTGCCAGTAGTATAGTGGCAGGAGGCTACGAGCAGTACTTC
CDR3 protein: CASSIVAGGYEQYF

J gene: TRBJ1-1
V gene: TRBV28
D gene: -
clone size: -
CDR3 DNA: TGTGCCAGCAGTTTAGGGGGTATTGGGGTGGATTATCAAGCTTTCTTT
CDR3 protein: CASSLGGIGVDYQAFF

J gene: TRBJ1-2
V gene: TRBV10-2
D gene: -
clone size: -
CDR3 DNA: TGCGCCAGCAGTGACAGGGCCAACTATGGCTACACCTTC
CDR3 protein: CASSDRANYGYTF

J gene: TRBJ1-3
V gene: TRBV4-1
D gene: TRBD1
clone size: -
CDR3 DNA: TGCGCCAGCAGTCCGGACAGGACCTCTGGAAACACCATATATTTT
CDR3 protein: CASSPDRTSGNTIYF

J gene: TRBJ1-1
V gene: TRBV7-9
D gene: -
clone size: -
CDR3 DNA: TGTGCCAGCAGCATTTTACGCATGGGACACCCGAACACTGAAGCTTTCTTT
CDR3 protein: CASSILRMGHPNTEAFF

J gene: TRBJ1-1
V gene: TRBV7-3
D gene: -
clone size: -
CDR3 DNA: TGTGCCAGCAGCTTAACCGCGGGCACTGAAGCTTTCTTT
CDR3 protein: CASSLTAGTEAFF

J gene: TRBJ1-5
V gene: TRBV5-6
D gene: -
clone size: -
CDR3 DNA: TGTGCCAGCAGCTTGGGGCCCGACCCTGATCAGCCCCAGCATTTT
CDR3 protein: CASSLGPDPDQPQHF

J gene: TRBJ2-7
V gene: TRBV5-6
D gene: -
clone size: once
CDR3 DNA: TGTGCCAGCAGCTCTGACCACTCCTACGAGCAGTACTTC
CDR3 protein: CASSSDHSYEQYF